What follows describes a single TCR beta chain. The antigen remains undetermined. The data originate from a study of early T cells in non-severe SARS-CoV-2 infection. Across the whole study: Alpha and beta chains were unpaired, from unsorted whole-blood bulk RNA.

Germline V CDR1 and CDR2: MDHEN, SYDVKM. V shed 3 bases, J shed 4 bases, and the junction held 2 bases outside the gene matches. This CDR3 contains 13 residues. Study-level findings and limits: A preference for anti-spike CD8 responses marked VDJdb matching, which missed private and CD4 specificities.

Unique molecular identifier tags were affixed to discrete cDNA molecules. MiXCR was run by TCRdb on the 5' RACE reads, yielding one entry per CDR3 protein. The repertoire has about 83,000 distinct CDR3 sequences, about 10% of them found once; the top ten carry around 7.5%. The source of this sequence is an adult who was a healthcare worker with PCR-confirmed SARS-CoV-2 infection or an uninfected control (not recorded which). Sequencing was performed on whole blood, taken at baseline. The chain combines TRBV28 with TRBJ2-5; 7 nucleotides agree with TRBD1. As DNA, the CDR3 is TGTGCCAGCAGTTTCCCAGGGGGAGAGACCCAGTACTTC. Translating gives CASSFPGGETQYF.